The 31 T cell receptor beta chains below come from one sample, sequenced in a study of T-cell memory formation after mild COVID-19. In TCRdb, the 5' RACE reads were re-called with MiXCR into one record per CDR3 protein. The repertoire holds under 200,000 distinct CDR3 sequences, with roughly 28% as singletons. The sequenced sample consisted of PBMCs or a T cell subset sorted from them (not recorded which). Receptors were obtained from an adult woman who had mild COVID-19 (a few samples of this study predate the infection). Cell type and time point are not known.

This sequence joins TRBV20-1 and TRBJ2-5; no firm D call. Germline-derived CDR1 and CDR2 are DFQATT and SNEGSKA (reference sequence). This CDR3 comprises 13 residues. The CDR3 is CSIVRPAGETQYF. Written as DNA, the CDR3 is TGCAGCATTGTCCGGCCAGCCGGGGAGACCCAGTACTTC.

The chain has TRBV7-9 and TRBJ2-1, with 7 bases fitting TRBD1. The length of the CDR3 is 13 residues. V gave up 2 bases and J gave up 7 bases; unmatched junction bases: 2. Looked up from germline, CDR1 is SEHNR and CDR2 is FQNEAQ (reference sequence). CDR3 residues: CASSLRGRNEQFF. The DNA for the CDR3 is TGTGCCAGCAGCTTAAGGGGGCGGAATGAGCAGTTCTTC.

The chain joins TRBV12-3 or TRBV12-4 to TRBJ1-1; perhaps TRBD1 as D (6 bases). The CDR3 has 16 amino acids. Trimming shortened V by 6 bases and J by 6 bases, and 23 bases separated the two germline ends. The CDR3 protein is CASRTQPPGEGSEAFF. The CDR3 DNA reads TGTGCCAGCAGGACCCAGCCCCCAGGGGAAGGGTCTGAAGCTTTCTTT.

The rearrangement uses TRBV19 and TRBJ2-3; a weak D match, TRBD1 (5 bases). V was pared by 5 bases and J by 0 bases, with 9 bases between. The germline CDR1 and CDR2 sequences are LNHDA and SQIVND (reference sequence). The CDR3 loop spans 14 amino acids. The CDR3 region has the DNA TGTGCCAGTAGTGATGACAGTAGCACAGATACGCAGTATTTT. Its translation: CASSDDSSTDTQYF.

This clonotype was seen more than once but under ten times. The chain is built from TRBV20-1 and TRBJ2-3; TRBD2 agrees at 11 bases. Germline CDR1 and CDR2: DFQATT and SNEGSKA (reference sequence). The CDR3 contains 15 residues. Losses at the gene ends were 4 bases for V and 1 base for J; bases not matched to a gene: 4. The CDR3 region is CSATRLAGRTDTQYF. The CDR3 DNA is TGCAGTGCTACAAGACTAGCGGGGCGCACAGATACGCAGTATTTT.

This clonotype was counted once. The chain links TRBV6-1 to TRBJ1-1; D is undetermined. Germline CDR1 reads MNHNS; CDR2 reads SASEGT. V dropped 5 bases and J dropped 0 bases, with 13 bases sitting between them. The CDR3 totals 15 residues. The CDR3 spells CASSTPAAMNTEAFF. CDR3 coding DNA: TGTGCCAGCAGTACCCCAGCCGCAATGAACACTGAAGCTTTCTTT.

The CDR3 region has the DNA TGTGCCAGCAGCTTAGACACCCCTGGCTACACCTTC. Its translation is CASSLDTPGYTF. V is TRBV7-9 and J is TRBJ1-2; D unclear. Trimming removed 1 base from V and 7 bases from J, with 7 bases in between. The CDR3 covers 12 residues. CDR1 is SEHNR and CDR2 is FQNEAQ in the germline V gene (reference sequence).

The chain employs TRBV30 and TRBJ2-7; 11 nucleotides align to TRBD2. The germline gives CDR1 GTSNPN, CDR2 SVGIG (reference sequence). The CDR3 contains 15 residues. The V gene end was trimmed by 0 bases and the J gene end by 1 base; junction bases not matched to a gene: 2. CDR3: CAWSVLAGASYEQYF. CDR3 DNA: TGTGCCTGGAGTGTACTAGCGGGAGCATCCTACGAGCAGTACTTC.

This clonotype occurred a few times. J is TRBJ2-2 and V is TRBV7-2; no clear D gene. The CDR3 covers 16 residues. Germline loops: CDR1 SGHTA, CDR2 FQGNSA. The ends were cut back, 4 bases at V and 1 base at J, with 13 bases in the middle. CDR3 sequence: CASSSPGGVNTGELFF. CDR3 sequence (DNA): TGTGCCAGCAGCTCCCCCGGTGGGGTGAACACCGGGGAGCTGTTTTTT.

The gene calls are TRBV4-2 and TRBJ2-2; 7 nucleotides line up with TRBD1. The CDR3 consists of 16 residues. CDR1 and CDR2 (germline): LGHNA, YNFKEQ. J gave up 1 base and V 4 bases, and 6 bases lay outside the gene matches. The CDR3 region is CASSRAGTENTGELFF. The CDR3 DNA is TGTGCCAGCAGCCGGGCCGGGACAGAGAACACCGGGGAGCTGTTTTTT.

This clonotype was counted only a few times. The chain employs TRBV4-1 and TRBJ2-1; 12 nucleotides align to TRBD1. The ends lost 0 bases at V and 2 bases at J; junction bases unmatched: 14. CDR1 is MGHRA and CDR2 is YSYEKL in the germline V gene. This CDR3 comprises 21 residues. The CDR3 sequence is CASSQDTFVGQGATPYNEQFF. The CDR3 bases are TGCGCCAGCAGCCAAGACACCTTTGTGGGACAGGGGGCTACCCCCTACAATGAGCAGTTCTTC.

The chain carries TRBV6-2 or TRBV6-3 and TRBJ1-1; the D gene is possibly TRBD1 (5 bases). Trimming cost V 4 bases and J 4 bases, with 13 bases left between them. The CDR3 runs 14 residues. Germline CDR1 is MNHEY and CDR2 is SVGEGT. The CDR3 bases are TGTGCCAGCAGTTCGCAGGTCGGGGGCACTGAAGCTTTCTTT. This encodes CASSSQVGGTEAFF.

The chain's CDR3 is CASSYPGVGQAFF. The CDR3 region has the DNA TGTGCCAGCAGTTACCCGGGAGTTGGGCAAGCTTTCTTT. The J gene is TRBJ1-1, the V gene TRBV6-5; D remains ambiguous. Germline loops: CDR1 MNHEY, CDR2 SVGAGI. This CDR3 is 13 amino acids long. V shed 2 bases and J shed 9 bases, with 13 bases lying between them.

This clonotype was seen just once. The genes are TRBV12-3 or TRBV12-4 and TRBJ1-2; the D is unclear. Trimming took off 3 bases at V and 6 bases at J, with 11 bases between the two ends. This CDR3 region has 13 residues. The CDR3 sequence: CASSFHSFHGYTF. The CDR3 DNA reads TGTGCCAGCAGTTTCCACAGTTTCCATGGCTACACCTTC.

The sample holds a few counts of this clonotype. The chain has TRBV10-3 and TRBJ2-7; D perhaps matches TRBD2 (5 bases). Germline CDR1 is ENHRY and CDR2 is SYGVKD. The CDR3 has 12 amino acids. V was clipped by 8 bases and J by 4 bases, with 12 bases between them. DNA for the CDR3: TGTGCCATCTCCGGGGAAAGATACGAGCAGTACTTC. Its protein is CAISGERYEQYF.

This clonotype turned up a few times. The rearrangement links TRBV20-1 to TRBJ2-6, with D possibly matching TRBD1 (5 bases). Deletions cut 5 bases from V and 0 bases from J, with 11 bases between. The CDR3 spans 15 residues. The germline gives CDR1 DFQATT, CDR2 SNEGSKA (reference sequence). CDR3 DNA: TGCAGTGCTCAACAGGCTCCCTCTGGGGCCAACGTCCTGACTTTC. This codes for CSAQQAPSGANVLTF.

V and J are TRBV5-1 and TRBJ2-7; D gene uncertain. Germline V gives CDR1 SGHRS, CDR2 YFSETQ. Trimming stripped 4 bases from V and 5 bases from J, with 16 bases between. This CDR3 contains 14 residues. CDR3 in amino acids: CASSQSTGYHEQYF. The CDR3 nucleotides are TGCGCCAGCAGCCAATCGACTGGCTACCACGAGCAGTACTTC.

The chain has TRBV4-3 and TRBJ2-1; the match to TRBD1 covers 7 bases. With 0 bases clipped from V and 9 bases from J, the junction kept 14 bases outside the gene matches. The CDR3 contains 17 residues. CDR1 is LGHNA, CDR2 YSLEER, per germline. This CDR3 reads CASSQEQIRDSLTEQFF. CDR3 nucleotide sequence: TGCGCCAGCAGCCAAGAACAAATTCGGGACAGCTTAACTGAGCAGTTCTTC.

The V call is TRBV7-9, the J call TRBJ1-2, with a tentative D call TRBD1 (5 bases). Germline assignment: CDR1 SEHNR and CDR2 FQNEAQ (reference sequence). CDR3 length: 13 residues. V gave up 1 base and J gave up 6 bases, with 9 bases separating them. CDR3 residues: CASSLGLGDGYTF. In DNA form, the CDR3 reads TGTGCCAGCAGCTTAGGGTTGGGGGATGGCTACACCTTC. Drawing the rest from reference TRBV7-9 and TRBJ1-2, the complete variable domain is DTGVSQNPRHKITKRGQNVTFRCDPISEHNRLYWYRQTLGQGPEFLTYFQNEAQLEKSRLLSDRFSAERPKGSFSTLEIQRTEQGDSAMYLCASSLGLGDGYTFGSGTRLTVV.

The chain links TRBV9 to TRBJ2-1; D uncertain. With 3 bases removed from V and 1 base from J, the gap between germline ends came to 8 bases. The germline CDR1 and CDR2 sequences are SGDLS and YYNGEE. The CDR3 is 14 amino acids. The CDR3, as DNA: TGTGCCAGCAGCGAGGGAAGTTCCTACAATGAGCAGTTCTTC. Its protein is CASSEGSSYNEQFF.

The CDR3 nucleotides read TGTGCCAGCAGCTATCCTGCAAGGTGGCGGGCCTCCTACGAGCAGTACTTC. Protein: CASSYPARWRASYEQYF. The chain recombines TRBV21-1 with TRBJ2-7; the table's D call TRBD1 went unverified against the DNA. TRBV21-1 is designated a pseudogene. The CDR3 has 17 residues.

The chain has TRBV19 and TRBJ1-2, with D unclear. The CDR3 spans 13 residues. Germline V lookup: CDR1 LNHDA, CDR2 SQIVND (reference sequence). Trimming removed 6 bases at V and 5 bases at J, with 13 bases between. The CDR3 DNA reads as TGTGCCAGTAGCAAAACCGGGGAATATGGCTACACCTTC. Translating it yields CASSKTGEYGYTF. Full variable domain (rest looked up from reference TRBV19 and TRBJ1-2): DGGITQSPKYLFRKEGQNVTLSCEQNLNHDAMYWYRQDPGQGLRLIYYSQIVNDFQKGDIAEGYSVSREKKESFPLTVTSAQKNPTAFYLCASSKTGEYGYTFGSGTRLTVV.

V is TRBV2 and J is TRBJ2-3; 8 positions agree with TRBD2. Germline CDR1 SNHLY, CDR2 FYNNEI. The CDR3 spans 17 residues. The junction had 6 bases not matched to a gene; V was cut back by 1 base and J by 0 bases. The CDR3 here is CASSEGGSGASTDTQYF. The CDR3 region has the DNA TGTGCCAGCAGTGAAGGGGGTAGCGGGGCTAGCACAGATACGCAGTATTTT. Full variable domain (remainder filled in from reference TRBV2 and TRBJ2-3): EPEVTQTPSHQVTQMGQEVILRCVPISNHLYFYWYRQILGQKVEFLVSFYNNEISEKSEIFDDQFSVERPDGSNFTLKIRSTKLEDSAMYFCASSEGGSGASTDTQYFGPGTRLTVL.

V and J are TRBV18 and TRBJ2-1, with D uncertain. The CDR3 runs 13 residues. V lost 6 bases and J 5 bases, leaving 11 bases between the germline ends. The germline V gene encodes CDR1 KGHSH and CDR2 LQKENI. The CDR3 nucleotides read TGTGCCAGCTCTCTAGACGGAAACAATGAGCAGTTCTTC. This encodes CASSLDGNNEQFF.

The table lists this clonotype with a few counts. The chain employs TRBV7-2 and TRBJ2-3; D is unclear. The CDR3 is made up of 13 amino acids. Deletions cut 4 bases from V and 1 base from J, with 6 bases between. Germline V gives CDR1 SGHTA, CDR2 FQGNSA. CDR3 sequence reads: CASSYSGTDTQYF. The DNA of the CDR3 is TGTGCCAGCAGCTATTCTGGCACAGATACGCAGTATTTT.

There are a few counts of this clonotype. V and J are TRBV15 and TRBJ2-2; TRBD1 is a possible D gene (6 bases). V lost 9 bases to trimming and J lost 5 bases, with 19 bases between them. The CDR3 is made up of 15 amino acids. Germline-derived CDR1 and CDR2 are LNHNV and YYDKDF (reference sequence). CDR3 nucleotides: TGTGCCACACAACCCCACAGGGATCCAACCGGGGAGCTGTTTTTT. It specifies CATQPHRDPTGELFF.

The table lists this clonotype with many counts. This chain's CDR3 is CASSRQGYNEQFF. Written as DNA, the CDR3 is TGTGCCAGCAGCCGGCAGGGTTACAATGAGCAGTTCTTC. The rearrangement joins TRBV7-6 to TRBJ2-1; tentative D call: TRBD1 (5 bases). With 5 bases removed from V and 4 bases from J, the gap between germline ends came to 9 bases. The CDR3 totals 13 residues. The germline V gene encodes CDR1 SGHVS and CDR2 FNYEAQ.

CDR3 nucleotide sequence: TGTGCCAGCAGCCGCGGGGGGGCAGGGGCGTCCAACACTGAAGCTTTCTTT. It yields the protein CASSRGGAGASNTEAFF. The rearrangement links TRBV7-2 to TRBJ1-1; possible D gene TRBD1, 6 bases. The CDR3 sequence is 17 residues long. The V gene's germline CDR1 is SGHTA and CDR2 FQGNSA. V lost 5 bases and J 2 bases, leaving 21 bases between the germline ends. The whole variable domain, remainder taken from reference TRBV7-2 and TRBJ1-1, is GAGVSQSPSNKVTEKGKDVELRCDPISGHTALYWYRQSLGQGLEFLIYFQGNSAPDKSGLPSDRFSAERTGGSVSTLTIQRTQQEDSAVYLCASSRGGAGASNTEAFFGQGTRLTVV.

The chain is built from TRBV6-1 and TRBJ2-3, with TRBD1 identical over 7 bases. J lost 10 bases, V lost 4 bases, and 8 bases had no gene match. Germline V CDR1 and CDR2: MNHNS, SASEGT. This CDR3 is 13 amino acids long. The CDR3 DNA follows: TGTGCCAGCAGTGGCCTACAGGGGCAGGCGCAGTATTTT. Its protein product is CASSGLQGQAQYF.

The gene calls are TRBV7-2 and TRBJ1-2, with D perhaps TRBD1 (6 bases). V lost 5 bases, J lost 5 bases, and 15 bases lay in between. Germline V lookup: CDR1 SGHTA, CDR2 FQGNSA. The CDR3 sequence is 14 residues long. CDR3 nucleotide sequence: TGTGCCAGCAGCAGGGGGAAAGGGAGGTATGGCTACACCTTC. Translated: CASSRGKGRYGYTF.

This rearrangement joins TRBV5-5 to TRBJ1-3; 9 nucleotides align to TRBD1. The V gene end was trimmed by 3 bases and the J gene end by 7 bases; junction bases not matched to a gene: 5. Germline V gene data show CDR1 as SGHKS and CDR2 as YYEKEE (reference sequence). The CDR3 has 14 amino acids. The CDR3 DNA sequence: TGTGCCAGCAGCTCAACAGGGGGCTGGAACACCATATATTTT. Translated: CASSSTGGWNTIYF. Complete variable domain (other parts from reference TRBV5-5 and TRBJ1-3): DAGVTQSPTHLIKTRGQQVTLRCSPISGHKSVSWYQQVLGQGPQFIFQYYEKEERGRGNFPDRFSARQFPNYSSELNVNALLLGDSALYLCASSSTGGWNTIYFGEGSWLTVV.